A selection of T cell receptor beta chains follows, all from one sample in a study. MiXCR was run by TCRdb on the 5' RACE reads, yielding one entry per CDR3 protein. The sample holds around 50,000 distinct CDR3 sequences, more than 25% seen once. Input material: tumor-infiltrating Tregs sorted from the breast tumor. The receptors come from a female donor with breast cancer. The CDR3 runs from the conserved cysteine through the conserved F or W. A D gene is named only where the DNA matches it firmly. Only some rows state a clone size, as once, few, many or a class for expanded clones.

CASSRRTGNPEAFF TGTGCCAGCAGCCGCAGGACAGGAAACCCTGAAGCTTTCTTT TRBD1 TRBJ1-1 once TRBV7-9 14
CASSSFRSAYEQYF TGTGCCAGCAGTTCTTTCCGGTCCGCCTACGAGCAGTACTTC - TRBJ2-7 few TRBV12-3/TRBV12-4 14
CASSQDDQGASGYTF TGCGCCAGCAGCCAAGATGATCAGGGGGCTTCTGGCTACACCTTC TRBD1 TRBJ1-2 few TRBV4-1 15
CAWSVDVITDTQYF TGTGCCTGGAGTGTGGATGTGATCACAGATACGCAGTATTTT - TRBJ2-3 - TRBV30 14
CASSPGRPGGTDTQYF TGCGCCAGCAGCCCCGGACGCCCTGGAGGAACAGATACGCAGTATTTT - TRBJ2-3 few TRBV5-1 16
CASSQRRGRAQETQYF TGTGCCAGCAGCCAACGGCGCGGGCGAGCCCAAGAGACCCAGTACTTC - TRBJ2-5 - TRBV3-1 16
CASSYQDTGELFF TGTGCCAGCAGTTACCAGGATACCGGGGAGCTGTTTTTT - TRBJ2-2 many TRBV6-5 13
CASSTGGPYNSPLHF TGTGCCAGCAGCACAGGTGGCCCCTATAATTCACCCCTCCACTTT - TRBJ1-6 - TRBV7-3 15
CASSLLRENGYTF TGTGCCAGCAGCTTATTGCGAGAGAATGGCTACACCTTC - TRBJ1-2 medium-sized TRBV7-2 13
CASSGLANTGELFF TGTGCCAGCAGTGGACTGGCGAACACCGGGGAGCTGTTTTTT - TRBJ2-2 many TRBV6-1 14
CASSKYSISGAGYF TGTGCCAGCAGCAAATACAGTATTTCGGGCGCAGGGTACTTC - TRBJ2-4 - TRBV21-1 14
CASSLDGTGWTYEQFF TGCGCCAGCAGCTTGGATGGGACAGGGTGGACTTATGAGCAGTTCTTC TRBD1 TRBJ2-1 - TRBV5-1 16
CSVGGGQPNTEAFF TGCAGCGTCGGGGGAGGACAGCCGAACACTGAAGCTTTCTTT - TRBJ1-1 - TRBV29-1 14
CRVGSGHSPLHF TGCAGGGTGGGGTCGGGGCATTCACCCCTCCACTTT - TRBJ1-6 few TRBV20-1 12
CASSSRQGVVSYEQYF TGCGCCAGCAGCTCAAGACAGGGGGTTGTCTCCTACGAGCAGTACTTC TRBD1 TRBJ2-7 few TRBV5-1 16
CASSLDRPLVTDTQYF TGTGCCAGCAGCTTGGACAGGCCTCTAGTCACAGATACGCAGTATTTT TRBD1 TRBJ2-3 many TRBV7-2 16
CSVGDNNQPQHF TGCAGCGTTGGGGACAACAATCAGCCCCAGCATTTT - TRBJ1-5 - TRBV29-1 12
CSAASQGRDTEAFF TGCAGTGCTGCTTCTCAGGGTCGGGACACTGAAGCTTTCTTT - TRBJ1-1 many TRBV20-1 14
CASGRGPETQYF TGTGCCAGCGGCAGGGGGCCGGAGACCCAGTACTTC TRBD1 TRBJ2-5 medium-sized TRBV28 12
CASSPRGGELFF TGTGCCAGCAGCCCTCGGGGCGGGGAGCTGTTTTTT - TRBJ2-2 few TRBV7-3 12
CASSEIGQGAANEKLFF TGTGCCAGCAGTGAAATTGGACAGGGGGCGGCTAATGAAAAACTGTTTTTT TRBD1 TRBJ1-4 - TRBV2 17
CSASYASQGGGTEAFF TGCAGTGCTTCATACGCTTCACAGGGAGGAGGCACTGAAGCTTTCTTT - TRBJ1-1 many TRBV20-1 16
CSARVQGAKDTQYF TGCAGTGCTAGAGTGCAGGGGGCAAAAGATACGCAGTATTTT TRBD1 TRBJ2-3 few TRBV20-1 14
CAGSQDPQLNTEAFF TGTGCCGGCAGCCAAGATCCGCAGTTGAACACTGAAGCTTTCTTT - TRBJ1-1 - TRBV3-1 15
CSARGRDRGLPGTSGIYYEQYF TGCAGTGCTAGAGGCCGGGACAGGGGCCTCCCTGGGACTAGCGGGATCTACTACGAGCAGTACTTC TRBD2 TRBJ2-7 few TRBV20-1 22
CAGSQAVTGDTGELFF TGTGCCGGCAGCCAAGCGGTGACAGGGGATACCGGGGAGCTGTTTTTT TRBD1 TRBJ2-2 - TRBV4-2 16
CASSLEQGNGELFF TGCGCCAGCAGCTTGGAACAGGGAAACGGGGAGCTGTTTTTT - TRBJ2-2 few TRBV5-1 14
CASRIGTSGDNEQFF TGTGCCAGCAGGATCGGGACTAGCGGGGACAATGAGCAGTTCTTC TRBD2 TRBJ2-1 many TRBV12-3/TRBV12-4 15
CSARPGLAAYEQYF TGCAGTGCAAGGCCGGGACTAGCCGCCTACGAGCAGTACTTC TRBD2 TRBJ2-7 many TRBV20-1 14
CASSVGDKQATF TGTGCCAGCAGCGTAGGAGACAAACAGGCCACCTTC - TRBJ1-2 many TRBV9 12
CASSPDRGTGELFF TGTGCTAGCAGCCCTGACAGGGGGACCGGGGAGCTGTTTTTT TRBD1 TRBJ2-2 - TRBV7-7 14
CSAARLAGGRRDTQYF TGCAGTGCTGCAAGACTGGCGGGGGGGAGGCGAGATACGCAGTATTTT TRBD2 TRBJ2-3 - TRBV20-1 16
CASSQVAGGYEQYF TGCGCCAGCAGCCAAGTAGCGGGCGGTTACGAGCAGTACTTC TRBD2 TRBJ2-7 - TRBV4-3 14
CASSLDQLGYGYTF TGCGCCAGCAGCTTGGACCAATTAGGCTATGGCTACACCTTC - TRBJ1-2 - TRBV5-1 14
CASSQEGRGYTDTQYF TGCGCCAGCAGCCAAGAGGGCAGGGGATACACAGATACGCAGTATTTT - TRBJ2-3 once TRBV4-3 16
CASSLAGTSTDTQYF TGCGCCAGCAGCTTGGCCGGGACATCGACAGATACGCAGTATTTT - TRBJ2-3 - TRBV5-1 15
CAGSPWADTNYGYTF TGTGCCGGCAGTCCCTGGGCAGATACCAACTATGGCTACACCTTC - TRBJ1-2 few TRBV6-5 15
CASSYDGQAYSGANVLTF TGTGCCAGCTCCTACGACGGACAGGCCTACTCTGGGGCCAACGTCCTGACTTTC TRBD1 TRBJ2-6 few TRBV18 18
CASSPYRDLSLTNYGYTF TGTGCCAGCAGTCCGTACCGGGACTTGAGTTTAACTAACTATGGCTACACCTTC - TRBJ1-2 once TRBV28 18
CASRTSGGTYEQYF TGCGCCAGCAGAACTAGCGGGGGGACCTACGAGCAGTACTTC TRBD2 TRBJ2-7 - TRBV5-1 14
CASSQPDRANEQFF TGTGCCAGCAGCCAACCCGACAGGGCCAATGAGCAGTTCTTC TRBD1 TRBJ2-1 - TRBV4-2 14
CASGWRGRGDNEQFF TGTGCCAGCGGGTGGAGGGGAAGAGGGGACAATGAGCAGTTCTTC - TRBJ2-1 - TRBV7-2 15
CASSLERSGYPYEQYF TGTGCCAGCTCCCTAGAGCGCTCCGGTTATCCCTACGAGCAGTACTTC - TRBJ2-7 few TRBV6-2/TRBV6-3 16
CTSTQPDRDYGYTF TGTACCAGCACCCAACCCGACAGGGATTATGGCTACACCTTC TRBD1 TRBJ1-2 - TRBV12-3/TRBV12-4 14
CASSDNGAGYTF TGTGCCAGCAGCGACAATGGGGCTGGCTACACCTTC - TRBJ1-2 - TRBV6-4 12
CASSLRQGATAGELFF TGCGCCAGCAGTCTTCGACAGGGGGCAACCGCCGGGGAGCTGTTTTTT TRBD1 TRBJ2-2 many TRBV5-1 16
CASSQGPAGEDTQYF TGCGCCAGCAGCCAGGGACCCGCGGGAGAGGATACGCAGTATTTT TRBD2 TRBJ2-3 once TRBV5-1 15
CASSPGPGWEKLFF TGTGCCAGCTCACCAGGTCCAGGCTGGGAAAAACTGTTTTTC - TRBJ1-4 - TRBV18 14
CASSRNQDYGYTF TGCGCCAGCAGCCGAAATCAGGACTATGGCTACACCTTC - TRBJ1-2 many TRBV4-1 13
CASSRTGQEQYF TGTGCCAGCAGCCGGACAGGGCAAGAGCAGTACTTC TRBD1 TRBJ2-7 - TRBV6-6 12
CASGPGPGQGYNEQFF TGTGCCAGCGGTCCAGGGCCGGGACAGGGCTACAATGAGCAGTTCTTC TRBD1 TRBJ2-1 - TRBV6-6 16
CASSEGRESPRF TGTGCCAGCAGTGAGGGCCGGGAGTCCCCGCGCTTC - TRBJ2-5 few TRBV25-1 12
CASSSLQGHYGYTF TGCGCCAGCAGCTCGTTACAGGGCCACTATGGCTACACCTTC - TRBJ1-2 few TRBV5-1 14
CASSEFPAAYNEQFF TGTGCCAGCAGTGAATTCCCGGCCGCCTACAATGAGCAGTTCTTC - TRBJ2-1 many TRBV6-1 15
CASSLWARGNTEAFF TGTGCCAGCAGCTTATGGGCCAGAGGGAACACTGAAGCTTTCTTT - TRBJ1-1 many TRBV7-9 15
CASSQPGEGRYSYEQYF TGCGCCAGCAGCCAACCAGGAGAGGGACGGTACTCCTACGAGCAGTACTTC - TRBJ2-7 few TRBV5-1 17